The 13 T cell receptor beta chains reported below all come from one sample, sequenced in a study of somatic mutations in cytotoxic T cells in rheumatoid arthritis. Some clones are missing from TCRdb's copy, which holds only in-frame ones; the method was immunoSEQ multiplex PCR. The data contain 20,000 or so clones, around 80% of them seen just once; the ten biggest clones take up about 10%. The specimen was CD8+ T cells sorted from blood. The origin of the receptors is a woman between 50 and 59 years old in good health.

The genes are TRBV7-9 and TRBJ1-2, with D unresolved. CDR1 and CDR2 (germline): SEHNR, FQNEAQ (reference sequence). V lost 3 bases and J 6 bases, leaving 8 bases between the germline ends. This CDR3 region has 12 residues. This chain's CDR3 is CASSLGMDGYTF. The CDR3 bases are TGTGCCAGCAGCTTGGGGATGGATGGCTACACCTTC.

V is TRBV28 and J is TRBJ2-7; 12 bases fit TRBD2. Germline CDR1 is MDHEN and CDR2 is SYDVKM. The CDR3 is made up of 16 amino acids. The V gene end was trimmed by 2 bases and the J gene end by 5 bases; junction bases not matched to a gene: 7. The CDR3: CASSLGASGGVNEQYF. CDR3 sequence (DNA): TGTGCCAGCAGTTTAGGGGCTAGCGGGGGGGTTAACGAGCAGTACTTC.

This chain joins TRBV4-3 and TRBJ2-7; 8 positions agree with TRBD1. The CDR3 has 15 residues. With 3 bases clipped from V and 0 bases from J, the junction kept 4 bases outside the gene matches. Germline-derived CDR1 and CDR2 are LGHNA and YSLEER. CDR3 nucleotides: TGCGCCAGCAGCCAGGGGACAGGATTCTCCTACGAGCAGTACTTC. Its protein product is CASSQGTGFSYEQYF.

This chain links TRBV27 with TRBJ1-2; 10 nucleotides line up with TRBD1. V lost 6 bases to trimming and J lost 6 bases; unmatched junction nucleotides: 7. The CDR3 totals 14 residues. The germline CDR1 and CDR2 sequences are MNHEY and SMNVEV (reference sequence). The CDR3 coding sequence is TGTGCCAGCAGGAAACCGGGACAGGGGCATGGCTACACCTTC. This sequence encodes CASRKPGQGHGYTF.

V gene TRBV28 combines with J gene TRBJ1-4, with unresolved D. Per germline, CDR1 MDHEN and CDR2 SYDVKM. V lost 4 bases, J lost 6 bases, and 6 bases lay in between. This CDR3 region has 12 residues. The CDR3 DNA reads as TGTGCCAGCAGTTCCGGGGATGAAAAACTGTTTTTT. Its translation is CASSSGDEKLFF.

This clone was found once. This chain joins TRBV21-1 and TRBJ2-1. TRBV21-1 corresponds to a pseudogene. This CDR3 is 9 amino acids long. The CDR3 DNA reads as TGTGCCAGCAGCAATGAGCAGTTCTTC. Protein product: CASSNEQFF.

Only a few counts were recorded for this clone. The CDR3 region has the DNA TGCGCCAGCAGTGAGTCGCGGGCCGAGCAGTACTTC. Amino acids: CASSESRAEQYF. V is TRBV10-2 and J is TRBJ2-7, with D perhaps matching TRBD2 (5 bases). Per germline, CDR1 WSHSY and CDR2 SAAADI. V was trimmed by 0 bases and J by 6 bases, leaving 6 bases between them. The CDR3 is 12 residues long.

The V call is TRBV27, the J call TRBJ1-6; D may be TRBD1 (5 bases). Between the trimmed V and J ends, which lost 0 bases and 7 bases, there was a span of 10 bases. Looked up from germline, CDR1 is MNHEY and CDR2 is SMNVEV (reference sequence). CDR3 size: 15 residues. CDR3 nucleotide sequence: TGTGCCAGCAGTTTATCCGGGGGAACCAATTCACCCCTCCACTTT. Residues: CASSLSGGTNSPLHF.

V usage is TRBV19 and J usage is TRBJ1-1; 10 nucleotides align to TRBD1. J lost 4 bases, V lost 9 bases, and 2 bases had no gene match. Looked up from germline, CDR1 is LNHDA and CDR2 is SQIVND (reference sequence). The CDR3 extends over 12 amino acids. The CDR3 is CASRTGGTEAFF. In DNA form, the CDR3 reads TGTGCCAGCCGGACAGGGGGCACTGAAGCTTTCTTT.

The CDR3 loop reads CASSRKREEAGELFF. CDR3 DNA: TGTGCCAGCAGCCGCAAGCGGGAAGAGGCCGGGGAGCTGTTTTTT. The V and J genes are TRBV21-1 and TRBJ2-2; the table's D gene call, TRBD2, was not cross checked with the DNA. TRBV21-1 is noted as a pseudogene. The length of the CDR3 is 15 residues.

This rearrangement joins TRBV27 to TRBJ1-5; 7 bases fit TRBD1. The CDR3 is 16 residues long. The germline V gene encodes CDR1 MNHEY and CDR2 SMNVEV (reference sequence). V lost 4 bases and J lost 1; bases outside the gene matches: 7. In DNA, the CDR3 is TGTGCCAGCAGTTCTAGACAGGGCGAAAGCAATCAGCCCCAGCATTTT. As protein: CASSSRQGESNQPQHF.

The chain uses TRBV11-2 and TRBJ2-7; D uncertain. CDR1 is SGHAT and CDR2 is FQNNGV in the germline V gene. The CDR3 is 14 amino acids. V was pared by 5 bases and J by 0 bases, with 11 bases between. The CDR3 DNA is TGTGCCAGCAGCCCCGGGCGGAGCTCCTACGAGCAGTACTTC. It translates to CASSPGRSSYEQYF.

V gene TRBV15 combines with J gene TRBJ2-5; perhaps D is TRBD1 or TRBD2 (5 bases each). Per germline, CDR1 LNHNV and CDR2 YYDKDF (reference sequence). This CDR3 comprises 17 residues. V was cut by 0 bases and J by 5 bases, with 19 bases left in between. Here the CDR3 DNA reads TGTGCCACCAGCAGAGATGAGGGGCCCTTGCCCCCGGAGACCCAGTACTTC. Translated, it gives CATSRDEGPLPPETQYF.